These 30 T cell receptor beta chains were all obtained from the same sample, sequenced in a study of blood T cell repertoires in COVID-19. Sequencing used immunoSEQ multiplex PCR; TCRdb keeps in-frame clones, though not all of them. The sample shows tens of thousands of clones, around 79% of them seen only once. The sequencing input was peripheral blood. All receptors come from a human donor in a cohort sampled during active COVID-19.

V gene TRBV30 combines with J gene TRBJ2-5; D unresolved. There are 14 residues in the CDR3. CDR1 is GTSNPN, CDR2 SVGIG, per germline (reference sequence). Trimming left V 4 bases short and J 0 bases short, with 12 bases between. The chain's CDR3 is CAWILTDHQETQYF. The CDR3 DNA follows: TGTGCCTGGATACTCACAGACCACCAAGAGACCCAGTACTTC.

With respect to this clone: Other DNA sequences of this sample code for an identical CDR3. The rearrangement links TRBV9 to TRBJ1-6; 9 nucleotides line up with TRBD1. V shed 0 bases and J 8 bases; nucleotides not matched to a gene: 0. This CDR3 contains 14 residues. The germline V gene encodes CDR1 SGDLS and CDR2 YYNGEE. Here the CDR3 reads CASSVGQGDSPLHF. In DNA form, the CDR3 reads TGTGCCAGCAGCGTAGGACAGGGGGATTCACCCCTCCACTTT.

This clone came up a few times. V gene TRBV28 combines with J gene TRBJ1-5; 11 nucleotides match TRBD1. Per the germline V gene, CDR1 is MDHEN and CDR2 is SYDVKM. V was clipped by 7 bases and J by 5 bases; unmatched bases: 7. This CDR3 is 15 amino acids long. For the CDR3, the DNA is TGTGCCAGCACCGGGACAGGGGGAACCGATCAGCCCCAGCATTTT. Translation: CASTGTGGTDQPQHF.

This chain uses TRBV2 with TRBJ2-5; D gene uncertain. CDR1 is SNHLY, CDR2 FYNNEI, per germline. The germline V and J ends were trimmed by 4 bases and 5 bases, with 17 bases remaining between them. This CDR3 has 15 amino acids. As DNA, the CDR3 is TGTGCCAGCAGTGCCCCCCAGGCCGGAACGGAGACCCAGTACTTC. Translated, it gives CASSAPQAGTETQYF.

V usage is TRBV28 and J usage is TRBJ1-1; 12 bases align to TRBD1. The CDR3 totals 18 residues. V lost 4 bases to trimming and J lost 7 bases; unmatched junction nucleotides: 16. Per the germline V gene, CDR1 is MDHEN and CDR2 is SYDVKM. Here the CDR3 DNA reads TGTGCCAGCAGTTCATCCGGTGGGACAGGGGGCGTGTTTGGTGAAGCTTTCTTT. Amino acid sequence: CASSSSGGTGGVFGEAFF.

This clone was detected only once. As DNA, the CDR3 is TGTGCCAGCAGTTACCCCGGGAGGTCCTACGAGCAGTACTTC. This sequence encodes CASSYPGRSYEQYF. The genes are TRBV6-6 and TRBJ2-7; 7 bases agree with TRBD2. CDR1 and CDR2 from the germline V gene are MNHNY and SVGAGI (reference sequence). The trim removed 2 bases at V and 1 base at J, leaving 2 bases unmatched. The CDR3 spans 14 residues.

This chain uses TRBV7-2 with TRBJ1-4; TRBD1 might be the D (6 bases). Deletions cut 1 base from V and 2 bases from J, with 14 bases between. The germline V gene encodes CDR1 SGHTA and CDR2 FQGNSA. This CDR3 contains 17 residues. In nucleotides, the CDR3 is TGTGCCAGCAGCTTAGGTCGGGTAGGACAGACTAATGAAAAACTGTTTTTT. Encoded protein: CASSLGRVGQTNEKLFF. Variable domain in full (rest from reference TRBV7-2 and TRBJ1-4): GAGVSQSPSNKVTEKGKDVELRCDPISGHTALYWYRQSLGQGLEFLIYFQGNSAPDKSGLPSDRFSAERTGGSVSTLTIQRTQQEDSAVYLCASSLGRVGQTNEKLFFGSGTQLSVL.

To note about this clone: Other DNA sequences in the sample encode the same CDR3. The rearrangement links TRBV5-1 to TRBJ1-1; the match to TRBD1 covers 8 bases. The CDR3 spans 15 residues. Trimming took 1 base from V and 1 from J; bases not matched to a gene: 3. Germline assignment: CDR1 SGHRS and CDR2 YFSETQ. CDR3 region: CASSLYTGGNTEAFF. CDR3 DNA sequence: TGCGCCAGCAGCTTGTATACAGGGGGGAACACTGAAGCTTTCTTT.

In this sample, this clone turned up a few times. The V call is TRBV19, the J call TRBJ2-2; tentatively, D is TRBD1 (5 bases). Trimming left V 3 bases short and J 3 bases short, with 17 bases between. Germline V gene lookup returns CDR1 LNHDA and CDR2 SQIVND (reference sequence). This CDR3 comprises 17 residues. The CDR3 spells CASSIAGQSSHTGELFF. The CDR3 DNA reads TGTGCCAGTAGTATTGCAGGGCAAAGTTCCCACACCGGGGAGCTGTTTTTT.

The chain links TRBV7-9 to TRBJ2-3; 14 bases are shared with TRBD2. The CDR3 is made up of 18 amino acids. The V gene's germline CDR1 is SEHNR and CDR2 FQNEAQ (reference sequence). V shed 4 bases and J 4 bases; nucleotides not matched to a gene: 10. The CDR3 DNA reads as TGTGCCAGCAGCTCGCCGTTGACTAGCGGGAGGGCCTCAGATACGCAGTATTTT. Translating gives CASSSPLTSGRASDTQYF. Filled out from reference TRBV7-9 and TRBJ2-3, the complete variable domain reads DTGVSQNPRHKITKRGQNVTFRCDPISEHNRLYWYRQTLGQGPEFLTYFQNEAQLEKSRLLSDRFSAERPKGSFSTLEIQRTEQGDSAMYLCASSSPLTSGRASDTQYFGPGTRLTVL.

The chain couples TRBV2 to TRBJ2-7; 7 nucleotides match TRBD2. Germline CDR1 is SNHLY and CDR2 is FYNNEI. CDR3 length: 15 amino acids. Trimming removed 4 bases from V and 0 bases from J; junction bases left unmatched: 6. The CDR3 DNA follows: TGTGCCAGCAGTGCCGGGGGGAAAGTCTCCTACGAGCAGTACTTC. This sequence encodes CASSAGGKVSYEQYF.

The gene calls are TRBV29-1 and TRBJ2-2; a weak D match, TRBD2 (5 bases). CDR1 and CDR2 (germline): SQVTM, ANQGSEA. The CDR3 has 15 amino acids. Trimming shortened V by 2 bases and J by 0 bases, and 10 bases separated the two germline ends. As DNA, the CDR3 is TGCAGCGTTGAAAGCGGCCCCGCGAACACCGGGGAGCTGTTTTTT. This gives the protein CSVESGPANTGELFF.

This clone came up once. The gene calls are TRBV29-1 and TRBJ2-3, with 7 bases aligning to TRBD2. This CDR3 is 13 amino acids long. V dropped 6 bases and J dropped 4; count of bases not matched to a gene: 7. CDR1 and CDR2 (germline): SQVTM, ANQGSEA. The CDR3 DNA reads TGCAGCGTGGGCTGGGGGGGTCCAGATACGCAGTATTTT. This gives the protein CSVGWGGPDTQYF.

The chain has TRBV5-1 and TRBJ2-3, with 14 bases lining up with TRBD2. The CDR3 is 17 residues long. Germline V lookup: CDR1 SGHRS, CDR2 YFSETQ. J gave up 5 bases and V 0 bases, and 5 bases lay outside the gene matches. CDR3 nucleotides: TGCGCCAGCAGCTTGGGGGGGACTAGCGGGAGACGAGATACGCAGTATTTT. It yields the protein CASSLGGTSGRRDTQYF.

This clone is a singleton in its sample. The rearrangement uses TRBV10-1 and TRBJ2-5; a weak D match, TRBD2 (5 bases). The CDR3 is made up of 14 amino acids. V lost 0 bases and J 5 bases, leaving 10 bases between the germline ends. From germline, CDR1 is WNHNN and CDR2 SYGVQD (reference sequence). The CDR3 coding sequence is TGCGCCAGCAGTGAGTCGCTCCGAGGGGAGACCCAGTACTTC. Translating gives CASSESLRGETQYF.

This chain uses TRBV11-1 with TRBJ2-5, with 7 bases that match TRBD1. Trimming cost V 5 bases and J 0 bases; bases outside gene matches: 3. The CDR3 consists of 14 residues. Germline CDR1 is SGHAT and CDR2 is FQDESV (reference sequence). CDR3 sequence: CASSDGTDQETQYF. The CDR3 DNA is TGTGCCAGCAGCGACGGGACAGACCAAGAGACCCAGTACTTC.

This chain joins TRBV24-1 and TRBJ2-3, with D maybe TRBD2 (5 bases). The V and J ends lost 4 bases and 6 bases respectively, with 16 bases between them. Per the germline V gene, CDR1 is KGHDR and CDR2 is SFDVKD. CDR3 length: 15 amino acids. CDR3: CATSDSGNPSDTQYF. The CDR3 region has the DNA TGTGCCACCAGTGACTCGGGAAACCCGAGCGATACGCAGTATTTT.

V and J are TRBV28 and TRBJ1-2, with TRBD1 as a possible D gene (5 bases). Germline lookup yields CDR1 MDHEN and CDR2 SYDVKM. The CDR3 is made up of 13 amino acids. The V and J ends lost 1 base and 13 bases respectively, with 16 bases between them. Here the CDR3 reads CASSLSRWEGSTF. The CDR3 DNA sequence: TGTGCCAGCAGTTTATCGAGGTGGGAGGGGAGCACCTTC.

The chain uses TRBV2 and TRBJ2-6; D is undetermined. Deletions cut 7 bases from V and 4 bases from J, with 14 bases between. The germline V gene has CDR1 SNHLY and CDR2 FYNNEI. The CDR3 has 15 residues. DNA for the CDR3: TGTGCCAGCACCACCGGCGCGGCAGGGGCCAACGTCCTGACTTTC. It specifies CASTTGAAGANVLTF.

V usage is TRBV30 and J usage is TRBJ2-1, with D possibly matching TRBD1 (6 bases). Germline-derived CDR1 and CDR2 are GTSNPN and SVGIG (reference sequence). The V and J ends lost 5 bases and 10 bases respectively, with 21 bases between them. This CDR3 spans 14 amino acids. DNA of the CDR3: TGTGCCTGGTCCCCAGGGGTCGTTCTTGAGGAGCAGTTCTTC. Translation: CAWSPGVVLEEQFF.

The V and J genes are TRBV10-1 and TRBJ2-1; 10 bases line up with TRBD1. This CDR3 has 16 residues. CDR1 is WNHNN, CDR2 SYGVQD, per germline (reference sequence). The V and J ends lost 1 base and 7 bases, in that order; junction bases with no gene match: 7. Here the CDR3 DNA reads TGCGCCAGCAGTGAGTTACCGGGACAGGGGCGAAATGAGCAGTTCTTC. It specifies CASSELPGQGRNEQFF.

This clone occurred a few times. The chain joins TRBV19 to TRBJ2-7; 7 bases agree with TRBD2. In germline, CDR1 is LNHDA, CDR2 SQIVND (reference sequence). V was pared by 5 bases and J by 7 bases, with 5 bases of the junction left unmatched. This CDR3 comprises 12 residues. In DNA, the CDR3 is TGTGCCAGTAGTTTCCGGCGGGGGGAGCAGTACTTC. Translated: CASSFRRGEQYF.

CDR3 loop: CASSRNPSGTGRRTNEKLFF. CDR3 DNA sequence: TGTGCCAGCTCACGGAATCCCTCCGGGACAGGGAGGCGTACTAATGAAAAACTGTTTTTT. The gene calls are TRBV18 and TRBJ1-4; 9 bases are shared with TRBD1. This CDR3 is built from 20 residues. Germline CDR1 is KGHSH and CDR2 is LQKENI. With V trimmed by 4 bases and J by 2 bases, 17 bases remained unmatched.

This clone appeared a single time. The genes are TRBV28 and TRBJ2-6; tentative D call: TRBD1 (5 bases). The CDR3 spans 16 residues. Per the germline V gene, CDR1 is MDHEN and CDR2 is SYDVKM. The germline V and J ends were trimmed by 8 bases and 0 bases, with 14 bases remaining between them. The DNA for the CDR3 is TGTGCCAGCTTACAGGACAAAGACTCTGGGGCCAACGTCCTGACTTTC. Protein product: CASLQDKDSGANVLTF.

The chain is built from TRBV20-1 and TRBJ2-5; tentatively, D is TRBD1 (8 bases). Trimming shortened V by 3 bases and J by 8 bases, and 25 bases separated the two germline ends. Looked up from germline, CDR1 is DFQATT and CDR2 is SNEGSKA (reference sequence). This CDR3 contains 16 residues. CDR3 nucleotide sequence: TGCAGTGCTAGTAAATCCACCGGACAGGGCGGGGGAACCCAGTACTTC. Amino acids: CSASKSTGQGGGTQYF.

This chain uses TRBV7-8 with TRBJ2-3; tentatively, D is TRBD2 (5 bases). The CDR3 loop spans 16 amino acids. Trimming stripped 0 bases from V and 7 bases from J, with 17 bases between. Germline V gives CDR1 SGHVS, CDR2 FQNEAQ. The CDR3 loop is CASSLAMLALSNTQYF. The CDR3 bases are TGTGCCAGCAGCTTAGCGATGCTAGCCCTGAGTAATACGCAGTATTTT.

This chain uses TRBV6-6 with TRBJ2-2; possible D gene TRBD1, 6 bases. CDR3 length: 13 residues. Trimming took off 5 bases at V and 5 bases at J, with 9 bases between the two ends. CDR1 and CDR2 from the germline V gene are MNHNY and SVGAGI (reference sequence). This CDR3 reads CASSNGQTGELFF. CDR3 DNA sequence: TGTGCCAGCAGTAACGGACAGACCGGGGAGCTGTTTTTT.

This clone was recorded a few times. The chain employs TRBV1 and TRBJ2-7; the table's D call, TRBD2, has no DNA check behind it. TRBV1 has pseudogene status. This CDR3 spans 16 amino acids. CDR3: CTSSLGLAGVGDEQYF. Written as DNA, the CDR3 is TGCACCAGCAGCCTGGGACTAGCGGGAGTGGGAGACGAGCAGTACTTC.

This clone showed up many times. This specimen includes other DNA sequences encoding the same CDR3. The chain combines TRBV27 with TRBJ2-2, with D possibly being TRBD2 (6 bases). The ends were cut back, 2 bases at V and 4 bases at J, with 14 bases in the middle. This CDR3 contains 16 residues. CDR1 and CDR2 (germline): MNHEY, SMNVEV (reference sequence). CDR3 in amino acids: CASSLEQGGRTGELFF. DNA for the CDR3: TGTGCCAGCAGTTTAGAGCAGGGAGGACGCACCGGGGAGCTGTTTTTT.

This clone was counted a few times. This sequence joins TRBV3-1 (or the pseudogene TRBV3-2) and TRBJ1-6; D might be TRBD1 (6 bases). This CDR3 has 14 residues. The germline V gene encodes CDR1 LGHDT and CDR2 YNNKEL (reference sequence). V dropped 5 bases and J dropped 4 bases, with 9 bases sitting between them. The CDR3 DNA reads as TGTGCCAGCAGCAACAGGGAATATAATTCACCCCTCCACTTT. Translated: CASSNREYNSPLHF.